This record covers a single T cell receptor beta chain. The data belong to a study of blood T cell repertoires in COVID-19. Original analysis: Amplifying reference gene primers gave estimates of nucleated cell counts. The data were produced by immunoSEQ multiplex PCR, yet TCRdb's version contains in-frame clones alone and is incomplete. V and J calls and clone size are copied from that table; D and trimming were computed from the DNA. Here the sample spans roughly 250,000 clones, 70% to 90% being singletons. This CDR3 has 15 amino acids. Trimming removed 6 bases at V and 4 bases at J, with 16 bases between. Per the germline V gene, CDR1 is MGHDK and CDR2 is SYGVNS.

This clonotype was obtained from a woman in her 30s with acute or convalescent COVID-19. The source material was peripheral blood. The rearrangement uses TRBV25-1 and TRBJ1-5, with D possibly matching TRBD1 (5 bases). CDR3 residues: CASSEMGEGNQPQHF. As DNA, the CDR3 is TGTGCCAGCAGCGAAATGGGGGAGGGAAATCAGCCCCAGCATTTT.